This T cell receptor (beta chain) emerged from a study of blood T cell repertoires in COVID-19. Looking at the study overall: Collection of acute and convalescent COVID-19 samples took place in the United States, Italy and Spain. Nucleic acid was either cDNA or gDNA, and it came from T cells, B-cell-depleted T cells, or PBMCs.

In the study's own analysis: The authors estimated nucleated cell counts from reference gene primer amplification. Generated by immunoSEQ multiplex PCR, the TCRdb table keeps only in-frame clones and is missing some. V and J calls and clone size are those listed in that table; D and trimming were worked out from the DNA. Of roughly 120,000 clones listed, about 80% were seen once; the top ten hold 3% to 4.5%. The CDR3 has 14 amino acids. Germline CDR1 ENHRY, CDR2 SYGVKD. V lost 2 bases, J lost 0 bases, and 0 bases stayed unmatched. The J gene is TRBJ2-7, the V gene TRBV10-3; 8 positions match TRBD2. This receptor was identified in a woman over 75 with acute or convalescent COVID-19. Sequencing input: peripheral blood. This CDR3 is CAISERGGSYEQYF. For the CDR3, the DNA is TGTGCCATCAGTGAGCGGGGGGGCTCCTACGAGCAGTACTTC.